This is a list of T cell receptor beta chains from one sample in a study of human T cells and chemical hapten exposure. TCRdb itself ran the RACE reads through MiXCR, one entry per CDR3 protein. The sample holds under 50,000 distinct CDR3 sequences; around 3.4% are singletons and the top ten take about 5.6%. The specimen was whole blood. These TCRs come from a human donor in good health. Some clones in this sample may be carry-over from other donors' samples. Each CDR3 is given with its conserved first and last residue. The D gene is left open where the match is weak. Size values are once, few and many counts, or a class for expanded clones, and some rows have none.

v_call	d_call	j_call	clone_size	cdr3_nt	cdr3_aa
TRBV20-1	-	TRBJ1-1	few	TGCAGTGCTAGAGTCGGAGAGAACACTGAAGCTTTCTTT	CSARVGENTEAFF
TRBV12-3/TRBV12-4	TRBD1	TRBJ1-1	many	TGTGCCAGCAGTTTAGATCGACAGGGGGACACTGAAGCTTTCTTT	CASSLDRQGDTEAFF
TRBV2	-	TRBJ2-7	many	TGTGCCAGCAGTGTAAGCTCCAGGGCCCTTTACGAGCAGTACTTC	CASSVSSRALYEQYF
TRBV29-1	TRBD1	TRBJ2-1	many	TGCAGCGTTGAAGGGGCAGGGGGCTACAATGAGCAGTTCTTC	CSVEGAGGYNEQFF
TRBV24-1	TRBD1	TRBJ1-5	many	TGTGCCACCAGTGATGCCAGAGCAGGGGGCCTTAATCAGCCCCAGCATTTT	CATSDARAGGLNQPQHF
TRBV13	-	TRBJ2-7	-	TGTGCCAGCAGCTTAGTTGGGGTTAACTACGAGCAGTACTTC	CASSLVGVNYEQYF
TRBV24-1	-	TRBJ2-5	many	TGTGCCACCAGTGACCCTATACCCCCTAAACCGGGACACCAAGAGACCCAGTACTTC	CATSDPIPPKPGHQETQYF
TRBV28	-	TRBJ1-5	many	TGTGCCAGCAGTTTGGCCCTCAATCAGCCCCAGCATTTT	CASSLALNQPQHF
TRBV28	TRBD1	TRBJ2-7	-	TGTGCCAGCTCGGACAGGGTCCTTCAGTACTTC	CASSDRVLQYF
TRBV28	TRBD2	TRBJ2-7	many	TGTGCCAGCAGTTTCTCAGCGGGAGGGCCCGAAAAGCAGTACTTC	CASSFSAGGPEKQYF
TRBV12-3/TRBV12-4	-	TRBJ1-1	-	TGTGCCAGCAGTTTACATTTGAACACTGAAGCTTTCTTT	CASSLHLNTEAFF
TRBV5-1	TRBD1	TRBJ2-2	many	TGCGCCAGCTACGACAGGGTCGAAGCGAACACCGGGGAGCTGTTTTTT	CASYDRVEANTGELFF
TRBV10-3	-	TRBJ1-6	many	TGTGCCATCAGTGTGGCAGGGGATAATTCACCCCTCCACTTT	CAISVAGDNSPLHF
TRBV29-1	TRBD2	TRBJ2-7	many	TGCAGCGTTGCGGGGGGCTACGAGCAGTACTTC	CSVAGGYEQYF
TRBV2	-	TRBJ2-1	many	TGTGCCAGCAGGGCACGACGTACGAGCTCCTACAATGAGCAGTTCTTC	CASRARRTSSYNEQFF
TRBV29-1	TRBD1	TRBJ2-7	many	TGCAGCCTAGGGGGCATCGCCTACGAGCAGTACTTC	CSLGGIAYEQYF
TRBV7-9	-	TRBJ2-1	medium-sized	TGTGCCAGCAGCTTTGTCGCGGACCGGCCCCACAATGAGCAGTTCTTC	CASSFVADRPHNEQFF
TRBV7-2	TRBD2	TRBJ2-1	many	TGTGCCAGCAGCCAAGGACTAGCGGGAGGTTTGGATGAGCAGTTCTTC	CASSQGLAGGLDEQFF
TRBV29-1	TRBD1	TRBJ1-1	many	TGCAGCTTGGAGGACAGGGCGGGCACTGAAGCTTTCTTT	CSLEDRAGTEAFF
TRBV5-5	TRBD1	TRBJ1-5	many	TGTGCCAGCGGACAGGGCAATCAGCCCCAGCATTTT	CASGQGNQPQHF
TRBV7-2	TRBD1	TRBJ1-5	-	TGTGCCAGCAGCCGCCCAGGGGGTCAGCCCCAGCATTTT	CASSRPGGQPQHF
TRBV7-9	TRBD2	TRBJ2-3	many	TGTGCCAGCAGCTTAGTGGCTAGCGGGAGCACAGATACGCAGTATTTT	CASSLVASGSTDTQYF
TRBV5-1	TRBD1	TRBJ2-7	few	TGCGCCAGCAGCCCGGGACAGGGGGCCTCCTACGAGCAGTACTTC	CASSPGQGASYEQYF
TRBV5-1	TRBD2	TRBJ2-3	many	TGCGCCAGCAGCCAGGGACTAGCGGGAGCAGATACGCAGTATTTT	CASSQGLAGADTQYF
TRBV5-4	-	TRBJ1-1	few	TGTGCCAGCAGCTTCAAGGGGGGCACTGAAGCTTTCTTT	CASSFKGGTEAFF
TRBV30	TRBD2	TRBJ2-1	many	TGTGCCTGGACCGTGGGAGGGCCTACTGAGCAGTTCTTC	CAWTVGGPTEQFF
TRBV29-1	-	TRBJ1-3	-	TGCAGCGTGGAGTCGGCGGTGGGCTACGGAAACACCATATATTTT	CSVESAVGYGNTIYF
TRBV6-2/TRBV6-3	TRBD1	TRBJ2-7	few	TGTGCCAGCAGTTACGGTGCCTGGGACAGGACCTACGAGCAGTACTTC	CASSYGAWDRTYEQYF
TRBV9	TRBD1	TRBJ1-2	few	TGTGCCAGCAGCGTAGCCGGACAGGCCCGCTATGGCTACACCTTC	CASSVAGQARYGYTF
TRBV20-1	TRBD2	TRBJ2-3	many	TGCAGTGCTAGAGTTCTACTAGCGGGACCAGATACGCAGTATTTT	CSARVLLAGPDTQYF
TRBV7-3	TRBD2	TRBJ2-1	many	TGTGCCAGCAGCTCACCCCTAGCGGGAGTGCAGTTCTTC	CASSSPLAGVQFF
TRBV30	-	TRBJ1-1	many	TGTGCCTGGAGTCCGGGGGGGCTAGCAGCTTTCTTT	CAWSPGGLAAFF
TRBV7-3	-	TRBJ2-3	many	TGTGCCAGCAGTTTGAAGGGCAGAGATACGCAGTATTTT	CASSLKGRDTQYF